The 17 T cell receptor beta chains in this list originate from one sample, sequenced in a study of neurological immune-mediated disorders. TCRdb reprocessed the 5' RACE reads via MiXCR and lists one record per CDR3 protein. Of approximately 89,000 distinct CDR3 sequences in the sample, roughly 13% are singletons; the top ten hold around 4.5%. Noted time point: longitudinal time-point 2. Sequenced sample: PBMCs. These TCRs come from a female donor with HTLV-1-associated myelopathy (HAM/TSP).

The CDR3 loop is CASHGQADKNIQYF. The CDR3 DNA reads as TGTGCCAGCCACGGACAGGCTGACAAAAACATTCAGTACTTC. V gene TRBV6-2 or TRBV6-3 combines with J gene TRBJ2-4; 7 bases align to TRBD1. CDR3 length: 14 amino acids. Germline-derived CDR1 and CDR2 are MNHEY and SVGEGT. The V gene end was trimmed by 8 bases and the J gene end by 3 bases; junction bases not matched to a gene: 7.

Many counts were recorded for this clonotype. The chain uses TRBV11-2 and TRBJ2-7, with D maybe TRBD2 (6 bases). Deletions cut 5 bases from V and 2 bases from J, with 16 bases between. The CDR3 runs 15 residues. CDR1 is SGHAT, CDR2 FQNNGV, per germline. The CDR3 DNA follows: TGTGCCAGCAGCGCCTTGGCTAGCGCGGCCTACGAGCAGTACTTC. Its protein is CASSALASAAYEQYF.

In this sample, this clonotype turned up many times. The CDR3 region has the DNA TGCGCCAGCAGCTCCACCTCCCGGGGATACAATGAGCAGTTCTTC. Its translation is CASSSTSRGYNEQFF. The chain couples TRBV5-1 to TRBJ2-1; D might be TRBD2 (5 bases). Trimming left V 3 bases short and J 4 bases short, with 14 bases between. The CDR3 covers 15 residues. Germline values: CDR1 SGHRS, CDR2 YFSETQ.

This clonotype is categorized as medium-sized. The CDR3 DNA follows: TGCGCCAGCAGCTTTACAGGGGGCTCGGAGACTGAAGCTTTCTTT. It yields the protein CASSFTGGSETEAFF. This sequence joins TRBV5-1 and TRBJ1-1; TRBD1 matches at 9 bases. The V and J ends lost 2 bases and 5 bases, in that order; junction bases with no gene match: 7. This CDR3 spans 15 amino acids. Germline V gene data show CDR1 as SGHRS and CDR2 as YFSETQ. The full variable domain, its missing parts supplied by reference TRBV5-1 and TRBJ1-1, is KAGVTQTPRYLIKTRGQQVTLSCSPISGHRSVSWYQQTPGQGLQFLFEYFSETQRNKGNFPGRFSGRQFSNSRSEMNVSTLELGDSALYLCASSFTGGSETEAFFGQGTRLTVV.

There are a few counts of this clonotype. This chain uses TRBV30 with TRBJ1-6, with a tentative D call TRBD1 (6 bases). CDR3 length: 15 amino acids. Per germline, CDR1 GTSNPN and CDR2 SVGIG (reference sequence). V was shortened by 0 bases and J by 7 bases, with 13 bases between the two germline ends. CDR3 sequence: CAWSVVTGWNSPLHF. As DNA, the CDR3 is TGTGCCTGGAGTGTGGTCACAGGGTGGAATTCACCCCTCCACTTT.

This clonotype was seen many times. This chain links TRBV20-1 with TRBJ2-3, with 7 nucleotides matching TRBD2. In germline, CDR1 is DFQATT, CDR2 SNEGSKA (reference sequence). The ends lost 0 bases at V and 1 base at J; junction bases unmatched: 4. The CDR3 is made up of 15 amino acids. CDR3 in amino acids: CSARDASGGTDTQYF. The CDR3 bases are TGCAGTGCTAGAGACGCGAGCGGGGGCACAGATACGCAGTATTTT.

At least ten counts were recorded for this clonotype. The chain is built from TRBV7-2 and TRBJ2-3; TRBD2 matches at 9 bases. Unmatched junction bases numbered 6, after V lost 5 bases and J lost 3 bases. Germline values: CDR1 SGHTA, CDR2 FQGNSA. This CDR3 spans 15 amino acids. The CDR3 DNA follows: TGTGCCAGCAGCGCGGGGACTAGCCGGACAGATACGCAGTATTTT. Translation: CASSAGTSRTDTQYF.

This clonotype was found many times. This sequence joins TRBV6-1 and TRBJ1-5; no firm D call. Germline V gene sequence: CDR1 MNHNS, CDR2 SASEGT. This CDR3 is built from 13 residues. Trimming removed 5 bases at V and 8 bases at J, with 13 bases between. DNA of the CDR3: TGTGCCAGCAGTCCGTCCGGGAGGGAGCCCCAGCATTTT. Its translation: CASSPSGREPQHF.

Ten or more counts support this clonotype. The J gene is TRBJ2-7, the V gene TRBV28, with 8 nucleotides matching TRBD1. This CDR3 is built from 14 residues. Germline CDR1 is MDHEN and CDR2 is SYDVKM. Unmatched junction bases numbered 9, after V lost 6 bases and J lost 5 bases. CDR3: CASSSGQGGNEQYF. The DNA for the CDR3 is TGTGCCAGCAGCTCCGGACAGGGAGGCAACGAGCAGTACTTC.

This clonotype was counted at least ten times. This chain links TRBV12-3 or TRBV12-4 with TRBJ2-4; tentatively, D is TRBD1 (5 bases). The CDR3 covers 16 residues. With 5 bases removed from V and 0 bases from J, the gap between germline ends came to 14 bases. The CDR3 loop is CASSRWGPEAKNIQYF. As DNA, the CDR3 is TGTGCCAGCAGTCGTTGGGGCCCTGAAGCCAAAAACATTCAGTACTTC.

This clonotype was counted at least ten times. V usage is TRBV9 and J usage is TRBJ2-5; the D gene is possibly TRBD1 (6 bases). Germline V gene lookup returns CDR1 SGDLS and CDR2 YYNGEE. This CDR3 region has 19 residues. V lost 0 bases and J 0 bases, leaving 21 bases between the germline ends. CDR3 sequence (DNA): TGTGCCAGCAGCGTAGGAACTGGACAGTCTCTTCCGTACCAAGAGACCCAGTACTTC. This sequence encodes CASSVGTGQSLPYQETQYF. Together with reference TRBV9 and TRBJ2-5, the CDR3 gives the full variable domain: DSGVTQTPKHLITATGQRVTLRCSPRSGDLSVYWYQQSLDQGLQFLIQYYNGEERAKGNILERFSAQQFPDLHSELNLSSLELGDSALYFCASSVGTGQSLPYQETQYFGPGTRLLVL.

At least ten counts were recorded for this clonotype. The genes are TRBV12-3 or TRBV12-4 and TRBJ2-7, with D unclear. Trimming removed 7 bases at V and 9 bases at J, with 16 bases between. There are 12 residues in the CDR3. CDR3 DNA: TGTGCCAGCAAATGGGGTCCGACAAGGCAGTACTTC. Residues: CASKWGPTRQYF.

This clonotype was detected many times. This chain links TRBV28 with TRBJ2-7; possibly TRBD1 for D (5 bases). Germline values: CDR1 MDHEN, CDR2 SYDVKM. CDR3 length equals 14 residues. V was trimmed by 7 bases and J by 0 bases, leaving 13 bases between them. Here the CDR3 DNA reads TGTGCCAGCATTGGGGCGACGAGCTCCTACGAGCAGTACTTC. It encodes CASIGATSSYEQYF.

This clonotype has at least ten counts. The rearrangement uses TRBV12-3 or TRBV12-4 and TRBJ2-1; 8 bases are a match to TRBD2. CDR3 size: 15 residues. Trimming took 3 bases from V and 5 from J; bases not matched to a gene: 6. CDR3: CASSFVGGAHNEQFF. The CDR3 DNA follows: TGTGCCAGCAGTTTCGTCGGGGGGGCCCACAATGAGCAGTTCTTC.

This clonotype was seen ten or more times. The chain has TRBV7-9 and TRBJ2-3; 9 bases map to TRBD1. CDR1 SEHNR and CDR2 FQNEAQ come from the germline V gene (reference sequence). J was trimmed by 7 bases and V by 5 bases; bases with no gene match: 13. The length of the CDR3 is 16 residues. In DNA form, the CDR3 reads TGTGCCAGCAGCCCCACGGGACAGGGTGGGGCAAATACGCAGTATTTT. Its protein product is CASSPTGQGGANTQYF.

The chain recombines TRBV20-1 with TRBJ1-6, with a tentative D call TRBD1 (5 bases). The CDR3 contains 12 residues. The germline V and J ends were trimmed by 4 bases and 7 bases, with 8 bases remaining between them. The V gene's germline CDR1 is DFQATT and CDR2 SNEGSKA (reference sequence). The CDR3 sequence: CSAIGGNSPLHF. CDR3 DNA: TGCAGTGCTATTGGGGGGAATTCACCCCTCCACTTT.

This clonotype occurred many times. The chain combines TRBV4-1 with TRBJ1-2; D is unresolved. Germline CDR1 is MGHRA and CDR2 is YSYEKL. V gave up 5 bases and J gave up 6 bases, with 10 bases separating them. The CDR3 runs to 12 residues. The CDR3 DNA reads TGCGCCAGCAGCGGAAGGGTCGATGGCTACACCTTC. This sequence encodes CASSGRVDGYTF.